This TCR beta chain was identified during a study of cytomegalovirus exposure and HLA in healthy donors. The CDR3 sequence is 12 residues long. V was clipped by 2 bases and J by 3 bases, with 4 bases between them. Germline V gene sequence: CDR1 LGHNT, CDR2 FRNRAP. The validation cohort, a group of roughly 120 subjects, included the donors and was separate from the roughly 670-subject first cohort. On this clone itself: The antigen is undetermined.

The assay was immunoSEQ multiplex PCR, and TCRdb's table has in-frame clones only and misses some. The sample records around 160,000 clones, about 90% being singletons. Points from the study as a whole: The CMV antigen specificity of three CMV-associated chains was confirmed through in vitro analysis. According to a subsequent analysis, TCR clusters from the first cohort were inclined to appear together in the roughly 110 validation repertoires.

The receptor was isolated from a woman aged 18-29 years in good health and CMV-seropositive. The gene calls are TRBV12-5 and TRBJ2-5; D is uncertain. The source material was PBMCs. CDR3 bases: TGTGCTAGTGGTTTGCCCAAAGAGACCCAGTACTTC. Residues: CASGLPKETQYF.